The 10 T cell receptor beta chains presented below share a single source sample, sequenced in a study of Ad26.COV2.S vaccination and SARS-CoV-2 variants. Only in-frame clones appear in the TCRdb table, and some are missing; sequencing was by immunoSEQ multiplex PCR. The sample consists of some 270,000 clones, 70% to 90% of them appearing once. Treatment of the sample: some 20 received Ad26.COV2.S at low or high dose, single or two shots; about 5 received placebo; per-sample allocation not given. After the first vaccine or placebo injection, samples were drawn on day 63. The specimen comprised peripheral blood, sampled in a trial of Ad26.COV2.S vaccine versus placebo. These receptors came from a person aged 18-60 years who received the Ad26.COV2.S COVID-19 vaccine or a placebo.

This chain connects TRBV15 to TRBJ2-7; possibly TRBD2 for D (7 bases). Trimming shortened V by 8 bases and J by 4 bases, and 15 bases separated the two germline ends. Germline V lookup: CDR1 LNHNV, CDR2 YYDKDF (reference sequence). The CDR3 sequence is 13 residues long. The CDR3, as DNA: TGTGCCACCGCCCAGGGGAGGGATTACGAGCAGTACGTC. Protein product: CATAQGRDYEQYV.

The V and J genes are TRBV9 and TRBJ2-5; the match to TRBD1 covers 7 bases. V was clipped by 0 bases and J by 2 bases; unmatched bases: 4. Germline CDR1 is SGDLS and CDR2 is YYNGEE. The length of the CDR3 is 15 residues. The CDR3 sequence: CASSVGKGQQETQYF. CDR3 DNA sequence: TGTGCCAGCAGCGTAGGTAAGGGACAGCAAGAGACCCAGTACTTC.

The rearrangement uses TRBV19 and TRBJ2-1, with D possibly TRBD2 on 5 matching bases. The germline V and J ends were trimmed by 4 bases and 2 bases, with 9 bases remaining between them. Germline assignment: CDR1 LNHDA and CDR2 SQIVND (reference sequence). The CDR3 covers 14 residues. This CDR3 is CASSRLQTYNEQFF. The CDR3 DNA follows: TGTGCCAGTAGTAGACTACAAACCTACAATGAGCAGTTCTTC.

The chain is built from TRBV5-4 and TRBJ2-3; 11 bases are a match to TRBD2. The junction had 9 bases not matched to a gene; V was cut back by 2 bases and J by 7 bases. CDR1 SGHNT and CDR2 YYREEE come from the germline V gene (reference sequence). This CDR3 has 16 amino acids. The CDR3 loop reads CASSFLAGGGVNTQYF. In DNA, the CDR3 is TGTGCCAGCAGCTTCCTAGCGGGAGGTGGTGTAAATACGCAGTATTTT.

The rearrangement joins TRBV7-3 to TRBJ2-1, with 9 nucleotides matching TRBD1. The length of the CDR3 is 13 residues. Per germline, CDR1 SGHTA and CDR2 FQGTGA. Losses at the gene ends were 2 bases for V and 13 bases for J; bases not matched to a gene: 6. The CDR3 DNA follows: TGTGCCAGCAGCTTAGGGACAGGGTTAAATCAGTTCTTC. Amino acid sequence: CASSLGTGLNQFF.

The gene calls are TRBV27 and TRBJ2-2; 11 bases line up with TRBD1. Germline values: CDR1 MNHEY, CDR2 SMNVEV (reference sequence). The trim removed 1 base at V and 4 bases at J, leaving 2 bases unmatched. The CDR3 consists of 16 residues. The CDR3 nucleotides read TGTGCCAGCAGTTTATTGGACAGGGGGCTCACCGGGGAGCTGTTTTTT. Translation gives CASSLLDRGLTGELFF.

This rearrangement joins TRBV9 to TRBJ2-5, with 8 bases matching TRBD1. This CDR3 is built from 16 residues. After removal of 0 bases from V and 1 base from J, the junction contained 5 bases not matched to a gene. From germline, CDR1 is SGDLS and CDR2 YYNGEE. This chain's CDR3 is CASSVALQGAQETQYF. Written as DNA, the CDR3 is TGTGCCAGCAGCGTAGCTCTCCAGGGGGCCCAAGAGACCCAGTACTTC.

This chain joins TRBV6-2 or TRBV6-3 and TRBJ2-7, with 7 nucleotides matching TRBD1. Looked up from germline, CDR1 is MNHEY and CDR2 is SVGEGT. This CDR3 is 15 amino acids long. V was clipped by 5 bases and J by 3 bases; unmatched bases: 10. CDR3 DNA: TGTGCCAGCAGTCCAAGCCCCGGGACAGTCTACGAGCAGTACGTC. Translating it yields CASSPSPGTVYEQYV.

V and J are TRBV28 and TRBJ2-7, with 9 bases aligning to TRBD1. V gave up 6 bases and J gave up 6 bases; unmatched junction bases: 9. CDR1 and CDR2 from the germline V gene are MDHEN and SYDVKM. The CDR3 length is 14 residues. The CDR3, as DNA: TGTGCCAGCAGACCGACGGGACAGGGAGGCGAGCAGTACTTC. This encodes CASRPTGQGGEQYF.

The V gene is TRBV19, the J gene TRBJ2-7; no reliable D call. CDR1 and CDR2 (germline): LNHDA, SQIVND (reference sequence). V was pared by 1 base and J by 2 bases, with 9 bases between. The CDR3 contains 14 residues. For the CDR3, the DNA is TGTGCCAGTAGTATAGGGGAAGAAACCTACGAGCAGTACGTC. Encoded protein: CASSIGEETYEQYV.